This T cell receptor (beta chain) was captured by sequencing in a study of blood T cell repertoires in COVID-19. Study at large: There were acute and convalescent COVID-19 samples, and they came from the United States, Italy and Spain.

Germline V CDR1 and CDR2: MDHEN, SYDVKM. This CDR3 has 15 amino acids. Trimming shortened V by 6 bases and J by 1 base, and 13 bases separated the two germline ends. Those who participated ranged in age from roughly 18 to 89 years and resided in about two dozen US areas. Researchers sorted participants into cohorts using their self-reported clinical history. Cohort 3 donors were reported recovered after two negative PCRs, clearance, or symptom resolution. Assay: immunoSEQ multiplex PCR; the TCRdb copy retains only in-frame clones and omits some. The table lists about 500,000 clones, about 90% of them singletons.

The chain recombines TRBV28 with TRBJ1-5; D ambiguous. Sequences were obtained from PBMCs or T cells enriched from blood (not recorded which). The origin of this receptor is a young woman who had recovered from COVID-19. The CDR3 sequence is CASSLEDWSNQPQHF. CDR3 coding DNA: TGTGCCAGCAGCCTAGAGGATTGGAGCAATCAGCCCCAGCATTTT.